This TCR beta chain was obtained from a study of vaccination effects on CD4 cells after COVID-19. Across the study: Expansion with viral peptide pools was applied to antigen-specific CD4+ T cells by the ViraFEST assay prior to sequencing.

With around ten days of culture completed, CD4+ T cells were isolated. Participants completed two doses of the BNT162b2 or mRNA-1273 vaccine. Measured with immunoSEQ multiplex PCR; TCRdb has only the in-frame clones, and not every one. This table has about 40,000 clones, more than 65% appearing once. The CDR3 length is 13 residues. V lost 7 bases and J 6 bases, leaving 13 bases between the germline ends. CDR1 MNHEY and CDR2 SVGAGI come from the germline V gene. By frequency in the sample, this clone is medium-sized. What it binds is unknown. The material sequenced was CD4+ T cells from PBMCs cultured without peptide, taken after COVID-19 vaccination. The chain combines TRBV6-5 with TRBJ1-5; unclear D gene. This clonotype was sampled from a human donor who received a COVID-19 vaccine. CDR3 sequence: CASTTTLSQPQHF. The DNA for the CDR3 is TGTGCCAGCACCACGACACTAAGTCAGCCCCAGCATTTT.